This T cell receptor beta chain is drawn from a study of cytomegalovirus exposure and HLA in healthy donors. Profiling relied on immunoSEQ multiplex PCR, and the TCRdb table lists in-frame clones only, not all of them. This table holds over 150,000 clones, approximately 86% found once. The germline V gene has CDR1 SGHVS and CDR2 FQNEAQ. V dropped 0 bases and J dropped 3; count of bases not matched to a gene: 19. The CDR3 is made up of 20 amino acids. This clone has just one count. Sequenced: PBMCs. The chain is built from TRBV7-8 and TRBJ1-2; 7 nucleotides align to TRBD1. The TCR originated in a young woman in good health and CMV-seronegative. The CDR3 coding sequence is TGTGCCAGCAGCTTAGCTCTGGGAAGGACAGGCCTAAGCGGGTACTATGGCTACACCTTC. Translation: CASSLALGRTGLSGYYGYTF.